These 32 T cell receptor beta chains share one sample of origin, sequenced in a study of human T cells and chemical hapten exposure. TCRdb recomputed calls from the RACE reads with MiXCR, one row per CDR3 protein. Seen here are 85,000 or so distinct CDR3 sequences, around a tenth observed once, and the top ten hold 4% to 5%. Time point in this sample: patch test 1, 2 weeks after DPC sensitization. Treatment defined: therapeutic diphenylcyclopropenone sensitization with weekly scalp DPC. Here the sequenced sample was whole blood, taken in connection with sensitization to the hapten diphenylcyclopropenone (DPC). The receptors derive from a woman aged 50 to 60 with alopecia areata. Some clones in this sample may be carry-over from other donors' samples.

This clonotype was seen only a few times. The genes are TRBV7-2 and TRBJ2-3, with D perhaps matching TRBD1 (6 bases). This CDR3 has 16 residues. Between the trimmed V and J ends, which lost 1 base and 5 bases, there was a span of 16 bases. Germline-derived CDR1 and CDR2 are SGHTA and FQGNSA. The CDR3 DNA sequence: TGTGCCAGCAGCTTAGTTGTACAGGGTGGAGGAGATACGCAGTATTTT. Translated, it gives CASSLVVQGGGDTQYF. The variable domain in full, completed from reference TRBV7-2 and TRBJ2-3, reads GAGVSQSPSNKVTEKGKDVELRCDPISGHTALYWYRQSLGQGLEFLIYFQGNSAPDKSGLPSDRFSAERTGGSVSTLTIQRTQQEDSAVYLCASSLVVQGGGDTQYFGPGTRLTVL.

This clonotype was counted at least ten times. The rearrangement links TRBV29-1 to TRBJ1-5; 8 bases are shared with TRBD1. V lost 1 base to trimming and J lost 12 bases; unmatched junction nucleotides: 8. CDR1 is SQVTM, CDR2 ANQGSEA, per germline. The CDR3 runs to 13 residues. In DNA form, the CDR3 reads TGCAGCGTTGAAGTGGGGCAGGGGGCTATCCAGCATTTT. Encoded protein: CSVEVGQGAIQHF.

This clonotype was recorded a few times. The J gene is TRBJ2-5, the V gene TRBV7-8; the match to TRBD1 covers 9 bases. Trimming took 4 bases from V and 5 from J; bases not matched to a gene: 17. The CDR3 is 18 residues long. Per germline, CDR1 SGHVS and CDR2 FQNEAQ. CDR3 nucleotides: TGTGCCAGCAGCTCCGGCCCCTCCGGTACAGGGGGCAGGGAGACCCAGTACTTC. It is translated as CASSSGPSGTGGRETQYF.

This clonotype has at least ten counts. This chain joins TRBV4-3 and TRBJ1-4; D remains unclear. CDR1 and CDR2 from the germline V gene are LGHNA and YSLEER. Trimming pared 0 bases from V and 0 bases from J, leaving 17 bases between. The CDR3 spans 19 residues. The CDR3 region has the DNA TGCGCCAGCAGCCAAGATTACGCAGGCAGGTTGGCAACTAATGAAAAACTGTTTTTT. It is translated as CASSQDYAGRLATNEKLFF.

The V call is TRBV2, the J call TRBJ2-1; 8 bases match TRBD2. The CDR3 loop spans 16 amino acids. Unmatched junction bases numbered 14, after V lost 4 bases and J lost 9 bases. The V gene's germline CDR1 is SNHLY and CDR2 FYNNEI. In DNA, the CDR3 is TGTGCCAGCAGTGGTGGGCCAGCGGGAGTCACCGGTGAGCAGTTCTTC. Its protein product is CASSGGPAGVTGEQFF.

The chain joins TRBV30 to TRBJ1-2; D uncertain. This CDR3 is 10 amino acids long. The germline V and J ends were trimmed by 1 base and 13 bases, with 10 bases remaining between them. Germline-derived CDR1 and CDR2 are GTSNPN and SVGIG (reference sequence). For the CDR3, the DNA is TGTGCCTGGAGTGCGACACCCGCCACCTTC. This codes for CAWSATPATF.

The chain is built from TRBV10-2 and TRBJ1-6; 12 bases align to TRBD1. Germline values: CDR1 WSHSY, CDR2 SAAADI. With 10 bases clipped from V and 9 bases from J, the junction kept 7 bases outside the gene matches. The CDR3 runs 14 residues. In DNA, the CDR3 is TGCGCCACCGGGACAGGGGGCTTCACTTCACCCCTCCACTTT. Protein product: CATGTGGFTSPLHF.

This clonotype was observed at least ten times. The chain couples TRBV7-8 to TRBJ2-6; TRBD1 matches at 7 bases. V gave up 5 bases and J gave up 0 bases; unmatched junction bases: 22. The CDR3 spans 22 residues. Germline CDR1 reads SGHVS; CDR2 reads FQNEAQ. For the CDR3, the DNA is TGTGCCAGCAGCGGGGACAGCCAACCGCTATTACCCTCATTCTCTGGGGCCAACGTCCTGACTTTC. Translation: CASSGDSQPLLPSFSGANVLTF.

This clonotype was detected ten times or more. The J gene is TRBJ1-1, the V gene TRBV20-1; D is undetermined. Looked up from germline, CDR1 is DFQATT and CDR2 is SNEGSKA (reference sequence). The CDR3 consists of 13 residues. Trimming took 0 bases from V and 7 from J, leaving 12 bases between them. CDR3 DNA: TGCAGTGCTAGAGATCCGAGGGAGGGTGAAGCTTTCTTT. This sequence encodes CSARDPREGEAFF.

CDR3 sequence: CASSKTGGAANYGYTF. CDR3 nucleotides: TGTGCCAGCAGTAAGACAGGGGGCGCGGCAAACTATGGCTACACCTTC. The chain carries TRBV6-5 and TRBJ1-2, with 10 bases aligning to TRBD1. This CDR3 has 16 residues. Germline V CDR1 and CDR2: MNHEY, SVGAGI. The trim removed 5 bases at V and 2 bases at J, leaving 8 bases unmatched.

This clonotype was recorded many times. The CDR3 loop reads CASRTSGTYEQYF. CDR3 in DNA: TGTGCCAGCAGAACTAGCGGGACCTACGAGCAGTACTTC. This sequence joins TRBV6-1 and TRBJ2-7; 10 nucleotides line up with TRBD2. V trimming: 6 bases; J trimming: 2 bases; junction bases outside the gene matches: 1. Germline V CDR1 and CDR2: MNHNS, SASEGT. The CDR3 has 13 amino acids.

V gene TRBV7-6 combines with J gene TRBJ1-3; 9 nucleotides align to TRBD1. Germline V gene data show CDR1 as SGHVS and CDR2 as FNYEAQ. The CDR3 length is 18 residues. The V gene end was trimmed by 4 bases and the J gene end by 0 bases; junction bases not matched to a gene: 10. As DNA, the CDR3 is TGTGCCAGCAGCTCGCAATTCCGGGACAGGGTCTCTGGAAACACCATATATTTT. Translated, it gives CASSSQFRDRVSGNTIYF.

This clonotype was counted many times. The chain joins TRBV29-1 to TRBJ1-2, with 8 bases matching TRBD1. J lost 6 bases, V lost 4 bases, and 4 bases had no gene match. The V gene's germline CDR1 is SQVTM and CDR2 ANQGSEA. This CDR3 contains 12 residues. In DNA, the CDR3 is TGCAGCGTTGGCAGGGGGCGAGATGGCTACACCTTC. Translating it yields CSVGRGRDGYTF.

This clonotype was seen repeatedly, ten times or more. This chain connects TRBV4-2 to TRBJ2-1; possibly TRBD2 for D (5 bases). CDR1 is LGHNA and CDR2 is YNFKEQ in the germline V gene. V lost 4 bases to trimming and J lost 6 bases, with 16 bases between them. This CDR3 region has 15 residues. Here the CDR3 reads CASSPRPAGLNEQFF. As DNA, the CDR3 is TGTGCCAGCAGCCCCCGACCGGCGGGCCTCAATGAGCAGTTCTTC.

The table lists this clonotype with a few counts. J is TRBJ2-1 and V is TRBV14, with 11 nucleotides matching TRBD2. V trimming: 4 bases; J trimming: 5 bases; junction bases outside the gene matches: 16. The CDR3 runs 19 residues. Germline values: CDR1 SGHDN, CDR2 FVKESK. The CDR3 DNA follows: TGTGCCAGCAGCCCTAAGCTAGCGGGGGGCACCCACAGAAACAATGAGCAGTTCTTC. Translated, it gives CASSPKLAGGTHRNNEQFF.

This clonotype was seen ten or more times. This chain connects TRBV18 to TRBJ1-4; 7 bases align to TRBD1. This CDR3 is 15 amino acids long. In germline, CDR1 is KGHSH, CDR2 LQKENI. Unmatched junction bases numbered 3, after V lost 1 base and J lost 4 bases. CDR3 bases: TGTGCCAGCTCACCACAGGGGGCCGGTAATGAAAAACTGTTTTTT. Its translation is CASSPQGAGNEKLFF.

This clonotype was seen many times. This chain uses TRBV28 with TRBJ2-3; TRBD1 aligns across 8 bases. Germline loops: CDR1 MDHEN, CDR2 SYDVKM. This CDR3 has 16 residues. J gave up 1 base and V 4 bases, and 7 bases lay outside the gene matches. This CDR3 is CASSSPQGAGTDTQYF. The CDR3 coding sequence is TGTGCCAGCAGTTCCCCCCAGGGGGCAGGCACAGATACGCAGTATTTT.

The CDR3 DNA reads as TGCAGCGCGAGGGGACTAGCGGGAGACCACAATGAGCAGTTCTTC. Its protein product is CSARGLAGDHNEQFF. The V gene is TRBV29-1, the J gene TRBJ2-1; 14 nucleotides align to TRBD2. V was clipped by 7 bases and J by 5 bases; unmatched bases: 7. This CDR3 spans 15 amino acids. Germline V gene sequence: CDR1 SQVTM, CDR2 ANQGSEA.

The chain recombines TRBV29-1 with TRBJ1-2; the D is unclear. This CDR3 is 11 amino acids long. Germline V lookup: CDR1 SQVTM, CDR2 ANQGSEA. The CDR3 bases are TGCAGTGTAATGGGCAGTGATGGCTACACCTTC. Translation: CSVMGSDGYTF.

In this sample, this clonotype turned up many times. CDR3 sequence reads: CSARDGLRQGANVLTF. The CDR3 nucleotides read TGCAGTGCTAGAGATGGGTTAAGGCAAGGGGCCAACGTCCTGACTTTC. V and J are TRBV20-1 and TRBJ2-6; unclear D gene. The V end was cut by 0 bases, the J end by 4 bases, with 13 bases between. From germline, CDR1 is DFQATT and CDR2 SNEGSKA (reference sequence). The CDR3 totals 16 residues.

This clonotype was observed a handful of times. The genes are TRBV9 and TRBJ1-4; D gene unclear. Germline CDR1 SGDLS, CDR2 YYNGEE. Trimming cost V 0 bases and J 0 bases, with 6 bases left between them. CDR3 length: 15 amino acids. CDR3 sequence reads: CASSVGSATNEKLFF. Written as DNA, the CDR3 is TGTGCCAGCAGCGTAGGCAGCGCAACTAATGAAAAACTGTTTTTT.

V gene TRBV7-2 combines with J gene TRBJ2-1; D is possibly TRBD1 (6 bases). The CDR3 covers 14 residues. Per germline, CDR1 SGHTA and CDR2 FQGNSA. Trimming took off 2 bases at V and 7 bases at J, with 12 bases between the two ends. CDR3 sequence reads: CASSLSQGRNEQFF. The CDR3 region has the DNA TGTGCCAGCAGCTTATCACAGGGAAGGAATGAGCAGTTCTTC.

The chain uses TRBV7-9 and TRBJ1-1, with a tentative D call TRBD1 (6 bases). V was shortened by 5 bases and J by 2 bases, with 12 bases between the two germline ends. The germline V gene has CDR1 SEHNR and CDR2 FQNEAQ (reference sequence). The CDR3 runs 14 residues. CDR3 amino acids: CASSLTGFNTEAFF. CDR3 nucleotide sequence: TGTGCCAGCAGCCTTACAGGGTTCAACACTGAAGCTTTCTTT.

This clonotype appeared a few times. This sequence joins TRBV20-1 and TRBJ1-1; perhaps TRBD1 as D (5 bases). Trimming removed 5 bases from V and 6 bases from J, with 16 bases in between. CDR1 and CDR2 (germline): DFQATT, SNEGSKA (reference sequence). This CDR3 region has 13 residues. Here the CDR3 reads CSAPTGLGAEAFF. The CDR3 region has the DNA TGCAGTGCTCCAACGGGGCTTGGGGCTGAAGCTTTCTTT.

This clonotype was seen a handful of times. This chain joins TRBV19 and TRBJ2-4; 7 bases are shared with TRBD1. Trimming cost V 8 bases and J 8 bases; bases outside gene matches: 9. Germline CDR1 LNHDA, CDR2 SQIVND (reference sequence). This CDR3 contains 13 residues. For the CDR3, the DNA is TGTGCCAGTGCAGCGGACAGGAGAGACATTCAGTACTTC. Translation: CASAADRRDIQYF.

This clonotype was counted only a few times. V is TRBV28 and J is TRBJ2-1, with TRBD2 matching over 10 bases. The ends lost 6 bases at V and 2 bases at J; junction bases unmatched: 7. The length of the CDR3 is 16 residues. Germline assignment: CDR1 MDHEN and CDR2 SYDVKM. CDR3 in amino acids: CASRSTSGLTYNEQFF. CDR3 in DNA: TGTGCCAGCAGGTCGACTAGCGGGTTGACCTACAATGAGCAGTTCTTC.

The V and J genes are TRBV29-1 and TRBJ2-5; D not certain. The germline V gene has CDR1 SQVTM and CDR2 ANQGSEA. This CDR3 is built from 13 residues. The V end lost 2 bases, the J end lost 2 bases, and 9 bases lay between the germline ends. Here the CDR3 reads CSVEYSSQETQYF. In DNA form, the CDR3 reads TGCAGCGTTGAATACAGTTCTCAAGAGACCCAGTACTTC. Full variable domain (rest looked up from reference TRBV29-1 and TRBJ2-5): SAVISQKPSRDICQRGTSLTIQCQVDSQVTMMFWYRQQPGQSLTLIATANQGSEATYESGFVIDKFPISRPNLTFSTLTVSNMSPEDSSIYLCSVEYSSQETQYFGPGTRLLVL.

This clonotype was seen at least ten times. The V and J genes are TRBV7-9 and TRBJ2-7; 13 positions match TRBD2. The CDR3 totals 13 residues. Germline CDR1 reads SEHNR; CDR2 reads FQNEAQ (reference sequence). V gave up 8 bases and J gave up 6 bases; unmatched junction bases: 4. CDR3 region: CASRTSGSGEQYF. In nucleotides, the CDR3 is TGTGCCAGCCGGACTAGCGGGAGTGGCGAGCAGTACTTC. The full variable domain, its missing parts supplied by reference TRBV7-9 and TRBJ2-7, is DTGVSQNPRHKITKRGQNVTFRCDPISEHNRLYWYRQTLGQGPEFLTYFQNEAQLEKSRLLSDRFSAERPKGSFSTLEIQRTEQGDSAMYLCASRTSGSGEQYFGPGTRLTVT.

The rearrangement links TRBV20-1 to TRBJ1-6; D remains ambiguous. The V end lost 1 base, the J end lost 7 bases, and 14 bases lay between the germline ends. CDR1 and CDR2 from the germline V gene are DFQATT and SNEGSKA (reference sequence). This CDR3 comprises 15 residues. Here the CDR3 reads CSARARPGGNSPLHF. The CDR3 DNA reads TGCAGTGCTAGAGCTCGACCCGGAGGGAATTCACCCCTCCACTTT.

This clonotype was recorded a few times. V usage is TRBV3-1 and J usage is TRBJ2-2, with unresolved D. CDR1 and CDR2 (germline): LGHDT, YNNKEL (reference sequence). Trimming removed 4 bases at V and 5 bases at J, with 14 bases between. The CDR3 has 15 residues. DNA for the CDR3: TGTGCCAGCAGCCCCACGATCTCTTATACCGGGGAGCTGTTTTTT. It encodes CASSPTISYTGELFF.

The DNA for the CDR3 is TGTGCCAGCAGCCACCGTCCCGGGACAGGGAACGAGCAGTACTTC. This sequence encodes CASSHRPGTGNEQYF. The chain links TRBV28 to TRBJ2-7, with 9 bases fitting TRBD1. The germline gives CDR1 MDHEN, CDR2 SYDVKM. The ends lost 6 bases at V and 5 bases at J; junction bases unmatched: 11. The CDR3 totals 15 residues.

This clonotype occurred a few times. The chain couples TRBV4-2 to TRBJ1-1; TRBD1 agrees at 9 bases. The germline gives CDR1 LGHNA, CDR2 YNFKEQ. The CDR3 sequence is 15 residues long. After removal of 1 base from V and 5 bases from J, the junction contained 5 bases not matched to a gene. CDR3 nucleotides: TGTGCCAGCAGCCAAGCGAGCGGGACAGGGACTGAAGCTTTCTTT. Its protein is CASSQASGTGTEAFF.